These T cell receptor beta chains were read from a single sample in a study of identical twins. Using its own MiXCR run on the 5' RACE reads, TCRdb lists one record per CDR3 protein. The repertoire includes about 660,000 distinct CDR3 sequences, about 9.4% of them detected once, and more than 0.75% sits in the top ten. This same sample was also taken into another study, of yellow fever vaccine responses in identical twins.

The sequencing sample was made of PBMCs. The source is a woman younger than 35 in good health. Both conserved end residues are part of each CDR3. D genes are given only for firm matches. Only part of the rows carry a size: once, few, many, or a class if the clone is expanded.

>TRBJ2-1|-|-|TRBV5-6
TGTGCCAGCAGCTTGGTAAAGGGGCGCGCCTACAATGAGCAGTTCTTC
CASSLVKGRAYNEQFF
>TRBJ2-1|TRBD2|many|TRBV6-1
TGTGCCAGCAGTGAATTTTTGGCGGGAGCTTACGATGAGCAGTTCTTC
CASSEFLAGAYDEQFF
>TRBJ2-4|TRBD1|few|TRBV9
TGTGCCAGCAGCGTCACCCCTAGTGCCACAGGGGGCTTCGGCAAAAACATTCAGTACTTC
CASSVTPSATGGFGKNIQYF
>TRBJ2-3|-|-|TRBV4-1
TGCGCCAGCAGCACGATACTAGATCGCCCAGATACGCAGTATTTT
CASSTILDRPDTQYF
>TRBJ2-5|-|many|TRBV2
TGTGCCAGCAGTCGCGACAATCAAGAGACCCAGTACTTC
CASSRDNQETQYF
>TRBJ1-1|-|-|TRBV7-3
TGTGCCAGCAGCACGCCGTTTCCCCCTGAAGCTTTCTTT
CASSTPFPPEAFF
>TRBJ2-1|-|-|TRBV11-2
TGTGCCAGCAGCTTGCGGGCCGGCTCCTACAATGAGCAGTTCTTC
CASSLRAGSYNEQFF
>TRBJ2-7|TRBD2|-|TRBV7-9
TGTGCCAGCAGCTGGACTAGCGGGAGGGTCTACGAGCAGTACTTC
CASSWTSGRVYEQYF
>TRBJ2-3|TRBD2|-|TRBV7-3
TGTGCCAGCAGCTCAGCGGGGGGGGTAACAGATACGCAGTATTTT
CASSSAGGVTDTQYF
>TRBJ1-2|TRBD1|few|TRBV7-2
TGTGCCAGCAGCTTCTTACCAGGGGGCGTTGATGGCTACACCTTC
CASSFLPGGVDGYTF
>TRBJ2-1|TRBD2|-|TRBV5-1
TGCGCCAGCAGCGGGACTAGCGGGGGTTCCAATGAGCAGTTCTTC
CASSGTSGGSNEQFF
>TRBJ2-7|-|-|TRBV28
TGTGCCAGCAGTTTTCTCCAGGGGAACGAGCAGTACTTC
CASSFLQGNEQYF
>TRBJ2-1|-|-|TRBV5-1
TGCGCCAGCACGGGCCCCAGGAATGAGCAGTTCTTC
CASTGPRNEQFF
>TRBJ2-3|-|-|TRBV12-5
TGTGCTAGTGCCGTTGGCTCCCCAGATACGCAGTATTTT
CASAVGSPDTQYF
>TRBJ1-1|-|few|TRBV9
TGTGCCAGCAGTGGGGGCGTGGAGGTTGGAGCTTTCTTT
CASSGGVEVGAFF
>TRBJ2-3|-|many|TRBV12-3/TRBV12-4
TGTGCCAGCAGTTTATGGGGGACAAGCACAGATACGCAGTATTTT
CASSLWGTSTDTQYF
>TRBJ1-1|-|many|TRBV6-5
TGTGCCAGCAGTAGAAGGAACACTGAAGCTTTCTTT
CASSRRNTEAFF
>TRBJ2-7|-|-|TRBV11-2
TGTGCCAGCAGCTTAGATACAATCGAGCAGTACTTC
CASSLDTIEQYF
>TRBJ2-3|TRBD2|-|TRBV15
TGTGCCACCAGCAGAGATCGAATCGGGAGGGGCACAGATACGCAGTATTTT
CATSRDRIGRGTDTQYF
>TRBJ1-1|-|few|TRBV15
TGTGCCACTCAGACAGTAACGAACACTGAAGCTTTCTTT
CATQTVTNTEAFF
>TRBJ1-2|TRBD1|-|TRBV12-3/TRBV12-4
TGTGCCAGCGGAGACGTGACAGGGACCTACTATGGCTACACCTTC
CASGDVTGTYYGYTF
>TRBJ1-5|TRBD1|few|TRBV19
TGTGCCAGTAGTACCCCGACAGGGACGCATACTTTT
CASSTPTGTHTF
>TRBJ2-5|TRBD1|-|TRBV29-1
TGCAGCGTTGAGCCGGTTGACAGGGGGGCCCAGTACTTC
CSVEPVDRGAQYF
>TRBJ1-2|-|-|TRBV6-5
TGTGCCAGCAGTTCAATGGTACTTAACTATGGCTACACCTTC
CASSSMVLNYGYTF
>TRBJ2-7|TRBD2|-|TRBV11-2
TGTGCCAGCAGCCCCTGGCTAGCGGGCGATACCAGCTCCTACGAGCAGTACTTC
CASSPWLAGDTSSYEQYF
>TRBJ2-1|-|-|TRBV5-1
TGCGCCAGCAGCTCGACGGCGGGCAGAGGGACCTACAATGAGCAGTTCTTC
CASSSTAGRGTYNEQFF
>TRBJ2-1|TRBD2|-|TRBV7-3
TGTGCCAGCAGCTCGTTGACTAGCCAGTCTTACAATGAGCAGTTCTTC
CASSSLTSQSYNEQFF
>TRBJ2-7|TRBD1|many|TRBV11-2
TGTGCCAGCAGCTTAGAGGGAGCGGGACAGGGTATTGTAGGGCAGTACTTC
CASSLEGAGQGIVGQYF
>TRBJ2-3|-|many|TRBV7-7
TGTGCTAGCAGCTTAATCCGCACAGATACGCAGTATTTT
CASSLIRTDTQYF
>TRBJ2-7|TRBD1|few|TRBV2
TGTGCCAGCAGTTGGGACAGGGGAGACTACGAGCAGTACTTC
CASSWDRGDYEQYF
>TRBJ1-5|-|few|TRBV28
TGTGCCAGCTACAACCGACGAGTGTTTAACAATCAGCCCCAGCATTTT
CASYNRRVFNNQPQHF
>TRBJ2-7|TRBD2|few|TRBV18
TGTGCCAGCTCACCACCGAAGGGACTAGCGGTCTACGAGCAGTACTTC
CASSPPKGLAVYEQYF
>TRBJ2-2|TRBD1|-|TRBV7-3
TGTGCCAGCCAAAAACAGGGGGCGCCCACCGGGGAGCTGTTTTTT
CASQKQGAPTGELFF
>TRBJ1-1|-|-|TRBV29-1
TGCAGCGTTCCGACACAGGGTAGGACTGAAGCTTTCTTT
CSVPTQGRTEAFF
>TRBJ2-7|-|-|TRBV5-5
TGTGCCAGCAGCTTGGTCCCACAGGGAAATTACGAGCAGTACTTC
CASSLVPQGNYEQYF
>TRBJ2-1|TRBD1|many|TRBV3-1
TGTGCCAGCAGCCAGACAGGGGACTACAATGAGCAGTTCTTC
CASSQTGDYNEQFF
>TRBJ2-7|-|-|TRBV6-1
TGTGCCAGCAGCGACAGGAAAAAAGGCTACGAGCAGTACTTC
CASSDRKKGYEQYF
>TRBJ1-5|-|few|TRBV10-2
TGCGCCAGCAGTGAGGTAGGGTATAGTCAGCCCCAGCATTTT
CASSEVGYSQPQHF
>TRBJ2-1|-|few|TRBV7-9
TGTGCCAGCAGCCCCCTGTGGGACAATTACAATGAGCAGTTCTTC
CASSPLWDNYNEQFF
>TRBJ2-2|TRBD1|many|TRBV2
TGTGCCAGCCACAGGGGGTCCGGGGAGCTGTTTTTT
CASHRGSGELFF
>TRBJ1-1|-|few|TRBV2
TGTGCCCCACCTGAAGCTTTCTTT
CAPPEAFF
>TRBJ2-5|-|many|TRBV27
TGTGCCAGCAGACGGGGCTCCGGGGAGACCCAGTACTTC
CASRRGSGETQYF
>TRBJ2-5|TRBD1|-|TRBV20-1
TGCAGTGCTAGTCCCCTGGACAGGGGGCTGTTGGAGACCCAGTACTTC
CSASPLDRGLLETQYF
>TRBJ2-7|TRBD1|few|TRBV28
TGTGCCAGCAGTTCCTCCGGGACAGGGGCTAGCCCCTACGAGCAGTACTTC
CASSSSGTGASPYEQYF
>TRBJ2-6|-|-|TRBV27
TGTGCCAGCGCCAGGCGAAAATCTGGGGCCAACGTCCTGACTTTC
CASARRKSGANVLTF
>TRBJ1-2|-|-|TRBV12-3/TRBV12-4
TGTGCCAGCAGGAAGATCGACGACTATGGCTACACCTTC
CASRKIDDYGYTF
>TRBJ1-1|-|-|TRBV6-1
TGTGCCAGCAGTGAACCAACCAGAGAGGCTTTCTTT
CASSEPTREAFF
>TRBJ2-1|-|-|TRBV6-5
TGTGCCAGCAGCGTCAACTACAATGAGCAGTTCTTC
CASSVNYNEQFF
>TRBJ2-5|TRBD1|-|TRBV29-1
TGCAGCGTAGGACAGGGCGGTCGGGAGACCCAGTACTTC
CSVGQGGRETQYF
>TRBJ1-1|TRBD1|-|TRBV25-1
TGTGCCAGCAGTGGGGACAGGGGGCAGGGGGCTGAAGCTTTCTTT
CASSGDRGQGAEAFF
>TRBJ2-5|-|-|TRBV4-3
TGCGCCAGCAGCCAAGATCTTGTTGAGACCCAGTACTTC
CASSQDLVETQYF